Presented here are 14 T cell receptor beta chains from one specimen sequenced in a study of CD8+CD57+ T cells in acquired aplastic anemia. Genomic DNA was employed as the template in profiling TCR beta VDJ and CDR3. TCRdb used MiXCR to reprocess the reads, holding one entry per CDR3 protein. Of 400,000 to 450,000 distinct CDR3 sequences in the sample, around 68% were seen once. The specimen sequenced was sorted CD4+, CD8+, or CD8+CD57+ T cells (not recorded which) from PBMCs. The receptors here all came from a human donor in good health, serving as a control.

Comments on this clonotype: Germline is not matched at one junction end, which may reflect a read error. V gene TRBV7-3 combines with J gene TRBJ1-1; no firm D call. There are 13 residues in the CDR3. CDR1 SGHTA and CDR2 FQGTGA come from the germline V gene. CDR3 region: CASSVAMSTEAFF. In nucleotides, the CDR3 is TGTGCCAGCAGCGTAGCCATGAGCACTGAGGCTTTCTTT.

This clonotype turned up a few times. This chain joins TRBV5-8 and TRBJ1-6; a weak D match, TRBD1 (5 bases). The V end lost 0 bases, the J end lost 10 bases, and 11 bases lay between the germline ends. The CDR3 sequence is 14 residues long. The germline V gene encodes CDR1 SGHTS and CDR2 YDEGEE. The CDR3 nucleotides read TGTGCCAGCAGCTTGGGCACAGGAGGGTCACCCCTCCACTTT. Its protein is CASSLGTGGSPLHF.

This chain's CDR3 is CASSRLMGGNSPLHF. DNA of the CDR3: TGTGCCAGCAGTAGATTGATGGGGGGGAATTCACCCCTCCACTTT. The rearrangement uses TRBV6-5 and TRBJ1-6, with TRBD1 as a possible D gene (5 bases). V was trimmed by 5 bases and J by 7 bases, leaving 15 bases between them. Germline V CDR1 and CDR2: MNHEY, SVGAGI. This CDR3 contains 15 residues.

The chain recombines TRBV5-1 with TRBJ1-4, with TRBD1 matching over 11 bases. Trimming at V came to 4 bases and at J to 7 bases, leaving 9 bases not matched to a gene. The CDR3 has 16 amino acids. Germline V gene lookup returns CDR1 SGHRS and CDR2 YFSETQ. CDR3 protein: CASSKEDRGRSEKLFF. CDR3 DNA: TGCGCCAGCAGCAAGGAGGACAGGGGGCGCAGTGAAAAACTGTTTTTT.

A few counts support this clonotype. V and J are TRBV7-2 and TRBJ2-5; 9 bases align to TRBD2. Germline trimming cut 3 bases from V and 2 bases from J; bases unmatched to any gene: 4. This CDR3 region has 15 residues. Germline values: CDR1 SGHTA, CDR2 FQGNSA. This CDR3 reads CASSFGGGEQETQYF. The CDR3 bases are TGTGCCAGCAGCTTCGGCGGGGGGGAACAAGAGACCCAGTACTTC.

The J gene is TRBJ1-5, the V gene TRBV14; D unresolved. CDR1 is SGHDN and CDR2 is FVKESK in the germline V gene. V lost 1 base, J lost 7 bases, and 5 bases lay in between. This CDR3 is 12 amino acids long. CDR3 bases: TGTGCCAGCAGCCAAGGATACCAGCCCCAGCATTTT. Translating gives CASSQGYQPQHF. Complete variable domain (other parts from reference TRBV14 and TRBJ1-5): EAGVTQFPSHSVIEKGQTVTLRCDPISGHDNLYWYRRVMGKEIKFLLHFVKESKQDESGMPNNRFLAERTGGTYSTLKVQPAELEDSGVYFCASSQGYQPQHFGDGTRLSIL.

This clonotype was seen only a few times. This sequence joins TRBV2 and TRBJ2-7, with D maybe TRBD1 (5 bases). The CDR3 runs to 13 residues. Trimming pared 7 bases from V and 6 bases from J, leaving 16 bases between. From germline, CDR1 is SNHLY and CDR2 FYNNEI. The CDR3 is CASTQTYQGEQYV. CDR3 bases: TGTGCCAGCACCCAGACATATCAGGGCGAGCAGTACGTC.

To note about this clonotype: An end of the junction differs from the germline gene, which may be a read error. V is TRBV19 and J is TRBJ2-7; D unclear. With the DNA end fitting TRBJ1-2 better, the J assignment may be wrong. This CDR3 spans 14 amino acids. Germline loops: CDR1 LNHDA, CDR2 SQIVND (reference sequence). The CDR3 DNA reads TGTGCCAGTAGTATTGATAGAGGGATCTATGACTACACCTTC. It codes for CASSIDRGIYDYTF.

Ten or more counts support this clonotype. The V gene is TRBV10-3, the J gene TRBJ2-1; tentative D call: TRBD2 (6 bases). The V end was cut by 5 bases, the J end by 6 bases, with 8 bases between. Germline values: CDR1 ENHRY, CDR2 SYGVKD. The CDR3 length is 12 residues. The chain's CDR3 is CAISRLVNEQFF. DNA of the CDR3: TGTGCCATCAGTAGACTAGTCAATGAGCAGTTCTTC.

Concerning this clonotype: This likely comes from a read error, as the CDR3 has no conserved phenylalanine or tryptophan at its end. The limits of the CDR3 on the DNA are not certain, so only TCRdb's listed CDR3 is given. V gene TRBV7-2 combines with J gene TRBJ1-1; the table's D call, TRBD1, was not checked against the DNA. The CDR3 region is 12 residues in length, termini included. CDR1 SGHTA and CDR2 FQGNSA come from the germline V gene. This CDR3 reads CASSREGRDRET.

Concerning this clonotype itself: The conserved closing phenylalanine or tryptophan is absent in this CDR3, likely reflecting a read error. The DNA is left out, because the CDR3 cannot be placed on it with certainty; the CDR3 is given as TCRdb lists it. This chain uses TRBV2 with TRBJ1-2. The CDR3 spans 15 amino acids, including both terminal residues. Looked up from germline, CDR1 is SNHLY and CDR2 is FYNNEI. CDR3: CASSVIKDAIFVYTC.

Note on this clonotype: One junction end disagrees with the germline gene, perhaps due to a read error. The rearrangement uses TRBV7-3 and TRBJ1-1; D possibly corresponds to TRBD1 (5 bases). CDR1 SGHTA and CDR2 FQGTGA come from the germline V gene. CDR3 length: 14 amino acids. DNA of the CDR3: TGTGCCAGCAGCTTAGCCGGAGCGACAGCGAACACTGAATTT. Translating it yields CASSLAGATANTEF.

Remarks on this clonotype: This may arise from a read error, as a much more abundant clone is one base away. The rearrangement uses TRBV2 and TRBJ2-7; no clear D gene. This CDR3 has 13 residues. The V gene's germline CDR1 is SNHLY and CDR2 FYNNEI. Trimming removed 0 bases at V and 6 bases at J, with 9 bases between. The CDR3 region has the DNA TGTGCCAGCAGTGAAGCCAACCGTCCCGAGCAGTACTTC. Protein sequence: CASSEANRPEQYF.

The gene calls are TRBV27 and TRBJ2-4, with TRBD2 matching over 7 bases. V was clipped by 4 bases and J by 8 bases; unmatched bases: 8. The CDR3 runs to 14 residues. Germline lookup yields CDR1 MNHEY and CDR2 SMNVEV (reference sequence). This chain's CDR3 is CASSSRTSYDIQYF. The CDR3 DNA reads TGTGCCAGCAGTTCTCGGACTAGTTACGACATTCAGTACTTC.